This TCR beta chain is drawn from a study of shared clonotypes between healthy human individuals. Findings and caveats of the study: In having few donors, the study represented limited genetic and exposure-history diversity.

Every subset's genomic DNA went evenly onto several immunoSEQ plates. Generated by immunoSEQ multiplex PCR, the TCRdb table keeps only in-frame clones and is missing some. The data contain about 1 million clones, about 70% of them singletons. Germline V gene sequence: CDR1 MNHEY, CDR2 SVGAGI. V shed 5 bases and J shed 8 bases, with 15 bases lying between them. The CDR3 contains 13 residues. CD4+ cells underwent separation, giving CD45RA+ naive and CD45RA-negative memory subsets. A note on this clone: The antigen is undetermined.

V usage is TRBV6-5 and J usage is TRBJ1-2; D gene uncertain. This clonotype originated in a man between 18 and 29 years old in good health. Sequences were obtained from memory CD4+ T cells sorted from blood. Subset: CD45RA-negative fraction. The CDR3 spells CASSDPGIRGYTF. Written as DNA, the CDR3 is TGTGCCAGCAGTGATCCAGGAATCCGAGGCTACACCTTC.